The entry that follows covers one T cell receptor beta chain sequence. The target antigen is unknown. Sequencing was performed with immunoSEQ multiplex PCR; in TCRdb, only in-frame clones are kept and a portion is missing. The data contain about 100,000 clones, roughly 84% of them singletons. These data come from a study of PD-1 blockade in classical Hodgkin lymphoma. General study findings and limits: Before treatment, complete responders showed about the same diversity as newly diagnosed patients.

This CDR3 comprises 14 residues. Germline CDR1 reads SGHVS; CDR2 reads FQNEAQ. V lost 5 bases and J lost 4, with 12 bases in between. Following autologous stem cell transplantation, relapse occurred in every patient, and exposure to brentuximab vedotin varied. The source was peripheral blood mononuclear cells (PBMCs), collected at baseline. The chain couples TRBV7-8 to TRBJ2-1; D possibly corresponds to TRBD2 (5 bases). The receptor was isolated from a human donor with classical Hodgkin lymphoma. The CDR3, as DNA: TGTGCCAGCAGCAGCCCGGCGGGTTACAATGAGCAGTTCTTC. Encoded protein: CASSSPAGYNEQFF. Variable domain in full (rest from reference TRBV7-8 and TRBJ2-1): GAGVSQSPRYKVAKRGQDVALRCDPISGHVSLFWYQQALGQGPEFLTYFQNEAQLDKSGLPSDRFFAERPEGSVSTLKIQRTQQEDSAVYLCASSSPAGYNEQFFGPGTRLTVL.